A selection of T cell receptor beta chains follows, all from one sample in a study of identical twins. TCRdb independently ran MiXCR on the 5' RACE reads; one entry per CDR3 protein. Of around 95,000 distinct CDR3 sequences listed, 5.9% are singletons. The specimen sequenced was memory T cells sorted from blood. The receptors shown here come from a woman in her 50s in good health. CDR3s include the opening cysteine and the closing phenylalanine or tryptophan. A D gene is named only where the DNA matches it firmly. Rows may omit the clone size; those that give it use once, few, many or a size class.

>TRBJ1-5|TRBD1|many|TRBV6-6
CASRTQGVNQPQHF
TGTGCCTCCAGAACCCAGGGGGTCAATCAGCCCCAGCATTTT
>TRBJ2-2|NA|NA|TRBV7-9
CASSFYGTGNTGELFF
TGTGCCAGCAGCTTTTATGGGACTGGGAACACCGGGGAGCTGTTTTTT
>TRBJ2-1|NA|NA|TRBV9
CASSAPGVGRYNEQFF
TGTGCCAGCAGCGCTCCTGGGGTGGGACGTTACAATGAGCAGTTCTTC
>TRBJ1-5|NA|many|TRBV10-3
CATGMDNSNQPQHF
TGTGCCACCGGGATGGACAATAGCAATCAGCCCCAGCATTTT
>TRBJ2-1|NA|few|TRBV5-4
CASSAAVVSALGNEQFF
TGTGCCAGCAGCGCTGCGGTCGTTAGCGCCTTAGGGAATGAGCAGTTCTTC
>TRBJ2-7|TRBD1|NA|TRBV5-1
CASSPQGASSYEQYF
TGCGCCAGCAGCCCCCAGGGGGCGAGCTCCTACGAGCAGTACTTC
>TRBJ2-7|NA|many|TRBV12-3/TRBV12-4
CASSLGTVQYEQYF
TGTGCCAGCAGTTTAGGGACAGTGCAATACGAGCAGTACTTC
>TRBJ1-2|TRBD1|few|TRBV5-4
CASRGTGGMNYGYTF
TGTGCCAGCAGGGGGACAGGGGGCATGAACTATGGCTACACCTTC
>TRBJ1-4|NA|many|TRBV5-5
CASSLEGQPKLFF
TGTGCCAGCAGCTTGGAAGGACAGCCGAAGCTGTTTTTT
>TRBJ2-1|TRBD1|many|TRBV24-1
CATSDLGDRYNEQFF
TGTGCCACCAGTGACCTGGGGGACAGATACAATGAGCAGTTCTTC
>TRBJ2-3|TRBD2|many|TRBV10-2
CASRLAGGTDTQYF
TGCGCCAGCAGACTAGCGGGAGGCACAGATACGCAGTATTTT
>TRBJ2-1|TRBD1|many|TRBV29-1
CSVDRQGPLNEQFF
TGCAGCGTAGATAGACAGGGTCCCCTCAATGAGCAGTTCTTC
>TRBJ1-1|TRBD1|many|TRBV20-1
CSAREQTGGYTEAFF
TGCAGTGCTAGGGAGCAAACAGGGGGTTACACTGAAGCTTTCTTT
>TRBJ2-5|TRBD1|many|TRBV6-2/TRBV6-3
CASSTGTGVKETQYF
TGTGCCAGCAGTACCGGGACAGGGGTAAAGGAGACCCAGTACTTC
>TRBJ2-5|NA|many|TRBV30
CAWSVRSQETQYF
TGTGCCTGGAGTGTACGCAGCCAAGAGACCCAGTACTTC
>TRBJ2-2|NA|many|TRBV5-1
CASSPGGTGELFF
TGCGCCAGCAGCCCAGGAGGGACCGGGGAGCTGTTTTTT
>TRBJ2-4|NA|many|TRBV7-9
CAASPTQGNIQYF
TGTGCCGCGAGCCCCACCCAAGGAAACATTCAGTACTTC
>TRBJ2-4|TRBD2|many|TRBV12-3/TRBV12-4
CASTRGGAKNIQYF
TGTGCCAGCACCCGGGGGGGGGCCAAAAACATTCAGTACTTC
>TRBJ1-5|NA|NA|TRBV19
CASTRDLNQPQHF
TGTGCCAGTACCAGGGACCTAAATCAGCCCCAGCATTTT
>TRBJ1-4|NA|many|TRBV12-3/TRBV12-4
CASSFIGGAPEKLFF
TGTGCCAGCAGTTTCATAGGGGGGGCGCCCGAAAAACTGTTTTTT
>TRBJ2-4|TRBD1|many|TRBV4-1
CASRPPGQGATKNIQYF
TGCGCCAGCAGACCCCCGGGACAGGGGGCGACCAAAAACATTCAGTACTTC
>TRBJ2-1|TRBD2|NA|TRBV20-1
CSAREGGRDLFF
TGCAGTGCTAGAGAGGGAGGGAGGGATCTTTTCTTC
>TRBJ1-3|NA|NA|TRBV2
CASSPTRAISGNTIYF
TGTGCCAGCAGCCCAACGAGGGCAATCTCTGGAAACACCATATATTTT
>TRBJ2-3|TRBD1|many|TRBV11-3
CASSSAGGSTDTQYF
TGTGCCAGCAGTTCCGCAGGGGGAAGCACAGATACGCAGTATTTT
>TRBJ2-6|TRBD1|many|TRBV5-1
CASSPGQGTFSGANVLTF
TGCGCCAGCAGCCCCGGACAGGGGACCTTTTCTGGGGCCAACGTCCTGACTTTC
>TRBJ2-1|NA|many|TRBV29-1
CSGLRRLSGGEQFF
TGCAGTGGACTCAGGCGTCTCAGCGGAGGTGAGCAGTTCTTC
>TRBJ1-4|NA|many|TRBV25-1
CASSDARGREKLFF
TGTGCCAGCAGTGATGCGAGGGGAAGGGAAAAACTGTTTTTT
>TRBJ2-2|NA|many|TRBV6-5
CASSRPSREYRGGELFF
TGTGCCAGCAGTCGACCGAGCCGGGAGTATAGGGGCGGGGAGCTGTTTTTT
>TRBJ2-5|NA|many|TRBV29-1
CSAGEEETQYF
TGCAGCGCGGGGGAAGAAGAGACCCAGTACTTC
>TRBJ2-2|TRBD1|NA|TRBV6-4
CASSRFGTGSNTGELFF
TGTGCCAGCAGTCGCTTCGGGACAGGGTCGAACACCGGGGAGCTGTTTTTT
>TRBJ2-7|NA|many|TRBV20-1
CSARSPGSYEQYF
TGCAGTGCTAGGTCGCCAGGAAGCTACGAGCAGTACTTC
>TRBJ2-4|NA|NA|TRBV30
CAASGAENIQYF
TGTGCCGCGAGCGGTGCCGAAAACATTCAGTACTTC
>TRBJ2-3|TRBD2|many|TRBV5-5
CASNSGSSGRAADTQYF
TGTGCCAGCAACTCGGGATCTAGCGGGAGGGCCGCAGATACGCAGTATTTT
>TRBJ2-1|NA|NA|TRBV6-6
CASSPWGEQFF
TGTGCCAGCAGTCCGTGGGGTGAGCAGTTCTTC
>TRBJ2-4|NA|many|TRBV7-2
CASSSPRGGRLDIQYF
TGTGCCAGCAGCTCCCCTCGCGGAGGGAGGCTGGACATTCAGTACTTC
>TRBJ2-7|TRBD1|many|TRBV2
CASSEDRDRVEQYF
TGTGCCAGCAGTGAGGACCGGGACAGGGTCGAGCAGTACTTC
>TRBJ1-5|TRBD1|many|TRBV10-3
CAISGGTGDQPQHF
TGTGCCATCAGTGGTGGGACAGGGGATCAGCCCCAGCATTTT
>TRBJ2-5|NA|few|TRBV5-1
CASSLGRAAQETQYF
TGCGCCAGCAGCTTAGGGCGGGCGGCTCAAGAGACCCAGTACTTC
>TRBJ2-2|TRBD2|many|TRBV29-1
CSVEDGSSGIERGINTGELFF
TGCAGCGTTGAAGATGGGTCTAGCGGAATCGAGAGGGGTATAAACACCGGGGAGCTGTTTTTT
>TRBJ2-3|NA|many|TRBV4-1
CASSQVARGIADKGYTQYF
TGCGCCAGCAGCCAAGTTGCTAGAGGAATCGCGGACAAGGGGTATACGCAGTATTTT
>TRBJ2-3|NA|many|TRBV12-2
CASRFCFETQYF
TGTGCAAGTCGCTTCTGCTTCGAAACGCAGTATTTT
>TRBJ1-1|NA|few|TRBV29-1
CSVEVSAKLNTEAFF
TGCAGCGTTGAAGTCAGCGCAAAATTGAACACTGAAGCTTTCTTT
>TRBJ2-3|NA|many|TRBV28
CASSLAGQATDTQYF
TGTGCCAGCAGTTTAGCAGGGCAGGCCACAGATACGCAGTATTTT
>TRBJ1-1|TRBD1|many|TRBV6-2/TRBV6-3
CASKETGGFGDTEAFF
TGTGCCAGCAAAGAGACAGGGGGTTTTGGGGACACTGAAGCTTTCTTT
>TRBJ1-5|NA|NA|TRBV30
CAWGKGTNQPQHF
TGTGCCTGGGGCAAGGGAACCAATCAGCCCCAGCATTTT
>TRBJ2-1|NA|many|TRBV7-2
CASSILFTVEDSYNEQFF
TGTGCCAGCAGCATCCTCTTCACCGTGGAGGACTCATACAATGAGCAGTTCTTC
>TRBJ1-4|NA|NA|TRBV20-1
CSVGDEKLFF
TGCAGTGTTGGGGATGAAAAACTGTTTTTT
>TRBJ2-3|TRBD2|many|TRBV3-1
CASSQEPGRIQADTQYF
TGTGCCAGCAGCCAAGAACCCGGGAGGATTCAGGCAGATACGCAGTATTTT
>TRBJ2-1|TRBD2|many|TRBV20-1
CSARDLAGGSYNEQFF
TGCAGTGCTAGAGACCTAGCGGGAGGTTCCTACAATGAGCAGTTCTTC
>TRBJ1-6|NA|NA|TRBV6-2/TRBV6-3
CASSTVRGDLYNSPLHF
TGTGCCAGCAGCACCGTTAGGGGTGATCTCTATAATTCACCCCTCCACTTT
>TRBJ2-2|NA|many|TRBV11-3
CASSSPVRGLGTGELFF
TGTGCCAGCAGCTCCCCAGTCCGGGGACTGGGAACCGGGGAGCTGTTTTTT